These 14 T cell receptor beta chains were all obtained from the same sample, sequenced in a study of T cell changes during pregnancy in multiple sclerosis. Sequencing used immunoSEQ multiplex PCR; TCRdb keeps in-frame clones, though not all of them. The table shows about 40,000 clones, with 91% occurring only once. The sample was CD8+ T cells from peripheral blood mononuclear cells, taken before pregnancy. These TCRs come from a female donor with multiple sclerosis, enrolled in a pregnancy study.

The chain is built from TRBV7-2 and TRBJ1-3; D is undetermined. There are 12 residues in the CDR3. Trimming pared 6 bases from V and 2 bases from J, leaving 5 bases between. Germline V CDR1 and CDR2: SGHTA, FQGNSA. The chain's CDR3 is CASRAAGNTIYF. In DNA form, the CDR3 reads TGTGCCAGCAGAGCTGCTGGAAACACCATATATTTT.

V is TRBV19 and J is TRBJ2-4; TRBD1 matches at 9 bases. The CDR3 totals 17 residues. V shed 9 bases and J 5 bases; nucleotides not matched to a gene: 17. Germline CDR1 LNHDA, CDR2 SQIVND (reference sequence). For the CDR3, the DNA is TGTGCCAGCCGCGGCACGGGACAGGGTTCCTCGGAAAACATTCAGTACTTC. Residues: CASRGTGQGSSENIQYF.

This clone has only a few counts. V is TRBV19 and J is TRBJ2-2; 8 bases fit TRBD1. Germline V lookup: CDR1 LNHDA, CDR2 SQIVND (reference sequence). The CDR3 extends over 15 amino acids. The trim removed 1 base at V and 6 bases at J, leaving 4 bases unmatched. As DNA, the CDR3 is TGTGCCAGTAGTATAGTTGACAGGGGATCCGGGGAGCTGTTTTTT. Its translation: CASSIVDRGSGELFF.

The V and J genes are TRBV9 and TRBJ2-5; the match to TRBD2 covers 7 bases. V lost 4 bases and J lost 2; bases outside the gene matches: 8. CDR1 SGDLS and CDR2 YYNGEE come from the germline V gene. The length of the CDR3 is 15 residues. Written as DNA, the CDR3 is TGTGCCAGCAGCTCCGACGGACTAGTACAAGAGACCCAGTACTTC. It is translated as CASSSDGLVQETQYF. Full variable domain (remainder filled in from reference TRBV9 and TRBJ2-5): DSGVTQTPKHLITATGQRVTLRCSPRSGDLSVYWYQQSLDQGLQFLIQYYNGEERAKGNILERFSAQQFPDLHSELNLSSLELGDSALYFCASSSDGLVQETQYFGPGTRLLVL.

The chain carries TRBV29-1 and TRBJ1-2; D unclear. The germline V gene encodes CDR1 SQVTM and CDR2 ANQGSEA. V gave up 3 bases and J gave up 6 bases, with 11 bases separating them. The CDR3 loop spans 12 amino acids. CDR3 amino acids: CSVERRNDGYTF. CDR3 sequence (DNA): TGCAGCGTTGAGCGCAGGAATGATGGCTACACCTTC.

In nucleotides, the CDR3 is TGTGCCAGCAGTTTAGGCGGATCCCAAGAGACCCAGTACTTC. Its protein is CASSLGGSQETQYF. The chain has TRBV27 and TRBJ2-5; D unclear. Per the germline V gene, CDR1 is MNHEY and CDR2 is SMNVEV (reference sequence). Trimming pared 2 bases from V and 1 base from J, leaving 8 bases between. This CDR3 region has 14 residues.

The chain couples TRBV9 to TRBJ2-1, with TRBD1 matching over 7 bases. CDR3 length: 15 residues. The ends lost 4 bases at V and 3 bases at J; junction bases unmatched: 7. In germline, CDR1 is SGDLS, CDR2 YYNGEE. The CDR3 sequence is CASSQGGQDYNEQFF. The CDR3 region has the DNA TGTGCCAGCAGCCAAGGCGGACAGGACTACAATGAGCAGTTCTTC.

The chain has TRBV15 and TRBJ2-7, with 12 nucleotides matching TRBD2. The germline gives CDR1 LNHNV, CDR2 YYDKDF (reference sequence). The CDR3 covers 15 residues. J lost 4 bases, V lost 1 base, and 2 bases had no gene match. CDR3 nucleotides: TGTGCCACCAGCAGAGGGACTAGCGGGACATACGAGCAGTACTTC. Residues: CATSRGTSGTYEQYF.

This sequence joins TRBV13 and TRBJ2-7, with D possibly being TRBD2 (6 bases). The V end lost 5 bases, the J end lost 2 bases, and 16 bases lay between the germline ends. CDR1 PRHDT and CDR2 FYEKMQ come from the germline V gene (reference sequence). CDR3 length: 15 residues. CDR3 DNA sequence: TGTGCCAGCAGCCTCACTAGAGGCGGGGCCTACGAGCAGTACTTC. The encoded protein is CASSLTRGGAYEQYF. Complete variable domain (other parts from reference TRBV13 and TRBJ2-7): AAGVIQSPRHLIKEKRETATLKCYPIPRHDTVYWYQQGPGQDPQFLISFYEKMQSDKGSIPDRFSAQQFSDYHSELNMSSLELGDSALYFCASSLTRGGAYEQYFGPGTRLTVT.

The chain is built from TRBV18 and TRBJ2-2, with D possibly being TRBD2 (6 bases). Germline CDR1 is KGHSH and CDR2 is LQKENI. V was clipped by 0 bases and J by 7 bases, with 12 bases between them. This CDR3 contains 15 residues. The CDR3 spells CASSPPAGHGGELFF. CDR3 DNA: TGTGCCAGCTCACCACCGGCGGGGCATGGCGGGGAGCTGTTTTTT.

This chain uses TRBV19 with TRBJ1-1; the D is unclear. CDR1 LNHDA and CDR2 SQIVND come from the germline V gene (reference sequence). Trimming pared 3 bases from V and 4 bases from J, leaving 15 bases between. The CDR3 runs 15 residues. The CDR3 protein is CASSIFGGGSTEAFF. The CDR3 DNA is TGTGCCAGTAGTATCTTCGGTGGAGGGAGCACTGAAGCTTTCTTT.

The chain carries TRBV28 and TRBJ2-7; TRBD1 might be the D (5 bases). The CDR3 consists of 16 residues. The germline gives CDR1 MDHEN, CDR2 SYDVKM. The germline V and J ends were trimmed by 6 bases and 2 bases, with 20 bases remaining between them. The CDR3: CASSTPTATVTYEQYF. DNA of the CDR3: TGTGCCAGCAGCACCCCCACCGCGACAGTGACCTACGAGCAGTACTTC.

This chain connects TRBV21-1 to TRBJ2-1; the D call in the table, TRBD2, was not verified against the DNA. TRBV21-1 constitutes a pseudogene. The CDR3 totals 22 residues. For the CDR3, the DNA is TGTGCCAGCAGCAAATTACTTCGGACGGGACTAGCGGGAGAGCCCTCCTACAATGAGCAGTTCTTC. Encoded protein: CASSKLLRTGLAGEPSYNEQFF.

This rearrangement joins TRBV5-1 to TRBJ2-3; TRBD1 agrees at 11 bases. Trimming cost V 3 bases and J 3 bases; bases outside gene matches: 3. Germline CDR1 SGHRS, CDR2 YFSETQ. CDR3 length: 15 residues. This chain's CDR3 is CASSSGTGGTDTQYF. In DNA, the CDR3 is TGCGCCAGCAGCTCGGGGACAGGGGGAACAGATACGCAGTATTTT.